The T cell receptor (beta chain) under discussion was sequenced for a study of blood T cells in healthy people across ages. Overall study: Every two T cells gave about one barcoded beta molecule via template switching. Overall study findings and caveats: Roughly linear declines in TCR beta diversity per million T cells occurred with age. Both naive CD4+ cell counts and diversity were greater in long-lived donors than in aged donors.

The donors, all healthy, were Caucasians living in Russia, aged roughly 6 to 100. A second PCR, run for roughly 7 to 12 cycles, used a sample-barcoded 5' primer plus a J-beta primer mix. TCRdb ran MiXCR on the 5' RACE reads and lists one entry per CDR3 protein. The repertoire holds 1.5 million to 2 million distinct CDR3 sequences, less than 50% seen once, with less than 2.5% in the top ten. As concerns this clonotype: Its antigen remains unidentified.

V was clipped by 4 bases and J by 7 bases; unmatched bases: 6. Germline CDR1 SGHDT, CDR2 YYEEEE. The CDR3 length is 14 residues. This TCR derives from a woman aged 40 to 55 in good health. This sequence joins TRBV5-6 and TRBJ1-4, with 8 positions matching TRBD1. The material sequenced was blood. The CDR3 region has the DNA TGTGCCAGCAGCCTACGACAGGGGTTTGAAAAACTGTTTTTT. Protein sequence: CASSLRQGFEKLFF. Drawing the rest from reference TRBV5-6 and TRBJ1-4, the complete variable domain is DAGVTQSPTHLIKTRGQQVTLRCSPKSGHDTVSWYQQALGQGPQFIFQYYEEEERQRGNFPDRFSGHQFPNYSSELNVNALLLGDSALYLCASSLRQGFEKLFFGSGTQLSVL.